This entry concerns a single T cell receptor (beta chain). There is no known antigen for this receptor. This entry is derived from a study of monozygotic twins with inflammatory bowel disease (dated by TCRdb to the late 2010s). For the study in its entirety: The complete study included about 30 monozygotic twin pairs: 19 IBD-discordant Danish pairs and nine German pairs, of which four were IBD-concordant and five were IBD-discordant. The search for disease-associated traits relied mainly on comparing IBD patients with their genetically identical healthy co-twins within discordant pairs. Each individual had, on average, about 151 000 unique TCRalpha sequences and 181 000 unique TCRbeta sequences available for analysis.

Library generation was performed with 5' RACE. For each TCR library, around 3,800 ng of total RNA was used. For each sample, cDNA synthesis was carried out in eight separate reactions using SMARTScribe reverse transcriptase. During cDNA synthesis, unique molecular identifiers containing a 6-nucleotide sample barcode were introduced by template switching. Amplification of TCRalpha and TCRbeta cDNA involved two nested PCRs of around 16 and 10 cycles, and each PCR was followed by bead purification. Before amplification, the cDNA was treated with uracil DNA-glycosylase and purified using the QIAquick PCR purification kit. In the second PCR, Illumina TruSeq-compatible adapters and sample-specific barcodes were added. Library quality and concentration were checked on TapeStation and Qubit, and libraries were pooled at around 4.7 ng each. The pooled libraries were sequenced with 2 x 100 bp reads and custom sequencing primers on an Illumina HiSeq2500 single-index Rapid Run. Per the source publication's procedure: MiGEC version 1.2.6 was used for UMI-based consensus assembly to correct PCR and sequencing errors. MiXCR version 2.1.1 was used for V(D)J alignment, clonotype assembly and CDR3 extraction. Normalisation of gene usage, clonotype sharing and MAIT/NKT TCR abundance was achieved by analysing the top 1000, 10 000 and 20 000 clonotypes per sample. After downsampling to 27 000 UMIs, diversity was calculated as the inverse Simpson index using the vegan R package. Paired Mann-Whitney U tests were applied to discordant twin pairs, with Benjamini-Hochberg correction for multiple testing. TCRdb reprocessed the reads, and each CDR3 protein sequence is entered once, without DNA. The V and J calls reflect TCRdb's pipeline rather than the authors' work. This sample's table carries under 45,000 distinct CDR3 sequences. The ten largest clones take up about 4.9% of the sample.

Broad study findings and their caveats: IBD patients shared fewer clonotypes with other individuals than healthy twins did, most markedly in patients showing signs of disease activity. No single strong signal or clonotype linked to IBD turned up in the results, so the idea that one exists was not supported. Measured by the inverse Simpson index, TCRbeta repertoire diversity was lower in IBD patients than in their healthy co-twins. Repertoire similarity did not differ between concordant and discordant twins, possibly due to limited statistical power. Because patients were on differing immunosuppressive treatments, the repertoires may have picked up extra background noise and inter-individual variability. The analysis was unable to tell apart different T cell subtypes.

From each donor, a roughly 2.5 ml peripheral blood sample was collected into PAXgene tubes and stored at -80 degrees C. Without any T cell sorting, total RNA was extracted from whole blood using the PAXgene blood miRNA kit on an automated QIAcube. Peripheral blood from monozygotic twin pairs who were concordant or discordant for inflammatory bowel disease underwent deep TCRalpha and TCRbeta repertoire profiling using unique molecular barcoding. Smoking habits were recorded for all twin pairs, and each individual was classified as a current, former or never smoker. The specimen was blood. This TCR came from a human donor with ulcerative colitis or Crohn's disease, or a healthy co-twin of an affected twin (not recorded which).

The CDR3 is CSAVRGIQWEEYEQYF. In this chain, TRBV29-1 is recombined with TRBJ2-7; checking the TCRdb D call of TRBD2 is not possible without DNA. The CDR3 sequence holds 16 residues, the cysteine and phenylalanine included. No DNA appears here. Via the germline V gene, CDR1 is SQVTM and CDR2 ANQGSEA.